This TCR beta chain emerged from a study of blood T cell repertoires in COVID-19. As for the study in general: From the United States, Italy and Spain came samples of acute and convalescent COVID-19. Sample material is recorded as cDNA or gDNA derived from T cells, B-cell-depleted T cells, or PBMCs.

In the original analysis: Cell counts per sample came from amplifying reference gene primers. Profiled with immunoSEQ multiplex PCR; TCRdb holds only in-frame clones, not every one. V and J calls and clone size are those listed in that table; D and trimming were worked out from the DNA. The table has about 430,000 clones, around nine tenths seen once. Each exposed participant met a COVID-19 case in the 2 weeks preceding study entry. The V end lost 10 bases, the J end lost 0 bases, and 10 bases lay between the germline ends. The germline gives CDR1 MNHEY, CDR2 SVGAGI. This CDR3 spans 13 amino acids. Sequenced sample: PBMCs or T cells enriched from blood (not recorded which). The clonotype was recovered from a woman aged 18 to 35 who had been exposed to COVID-19. The chain is built from TRBV6-5 and TRBJ1-5; D perhaps matches TRBD1 (5 bases). Here the CDR3 DNA reads TGTGCCACGGGGGGTTATAGCAATCAGCCCCAGCATTTT. Translating gives CATGGYSNQPQHF.